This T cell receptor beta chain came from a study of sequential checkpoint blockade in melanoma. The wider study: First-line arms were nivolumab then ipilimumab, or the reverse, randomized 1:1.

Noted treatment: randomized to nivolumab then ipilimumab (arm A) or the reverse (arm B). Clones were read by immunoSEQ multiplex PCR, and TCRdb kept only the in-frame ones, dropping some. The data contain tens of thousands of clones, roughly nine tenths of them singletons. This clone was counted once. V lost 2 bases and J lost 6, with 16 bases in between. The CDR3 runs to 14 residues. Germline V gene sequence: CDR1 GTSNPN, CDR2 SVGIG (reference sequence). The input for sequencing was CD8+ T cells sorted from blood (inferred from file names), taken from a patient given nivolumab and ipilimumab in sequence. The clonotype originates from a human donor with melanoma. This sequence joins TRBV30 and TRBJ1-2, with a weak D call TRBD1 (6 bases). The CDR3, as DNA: TGTGCCTGGAGTCCCACAGGGATGTGGAATGGCTACACCTTC. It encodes CAWSPTGMWNGYTF.